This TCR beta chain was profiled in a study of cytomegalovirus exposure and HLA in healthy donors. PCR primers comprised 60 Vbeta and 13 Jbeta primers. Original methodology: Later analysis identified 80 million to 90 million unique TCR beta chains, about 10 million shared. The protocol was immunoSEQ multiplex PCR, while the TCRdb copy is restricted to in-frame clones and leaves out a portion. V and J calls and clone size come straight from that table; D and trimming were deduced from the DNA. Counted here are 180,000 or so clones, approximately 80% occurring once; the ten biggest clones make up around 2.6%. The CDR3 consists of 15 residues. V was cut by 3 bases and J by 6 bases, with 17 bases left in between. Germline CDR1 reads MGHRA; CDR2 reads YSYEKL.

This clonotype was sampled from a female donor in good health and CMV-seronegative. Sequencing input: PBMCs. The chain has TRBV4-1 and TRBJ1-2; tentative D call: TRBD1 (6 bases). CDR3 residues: CASSHWTEGGHGYTF. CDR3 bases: TGCGCCAGCAGCCACTGGACAGAGGGCGGGCATGGCTACACCTTC.